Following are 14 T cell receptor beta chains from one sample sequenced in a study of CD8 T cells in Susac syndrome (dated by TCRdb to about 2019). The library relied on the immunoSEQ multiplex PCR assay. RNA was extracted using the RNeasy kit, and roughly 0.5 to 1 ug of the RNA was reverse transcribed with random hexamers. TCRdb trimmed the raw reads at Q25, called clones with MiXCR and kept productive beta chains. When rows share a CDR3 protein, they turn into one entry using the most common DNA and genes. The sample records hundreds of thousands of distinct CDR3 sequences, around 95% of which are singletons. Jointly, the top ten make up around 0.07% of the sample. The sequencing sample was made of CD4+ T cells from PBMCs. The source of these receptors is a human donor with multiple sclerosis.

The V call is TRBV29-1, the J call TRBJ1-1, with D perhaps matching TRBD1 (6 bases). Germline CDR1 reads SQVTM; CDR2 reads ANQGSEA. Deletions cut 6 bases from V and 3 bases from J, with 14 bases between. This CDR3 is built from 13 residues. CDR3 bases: TGCAGCGTCAGGCGGGGGCTCGACACTGAAGCTTTCTTT. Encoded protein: CSVRRGLDTEAFF.

Written as DNA, the CDR3 is TGCGCCAGCAGCTTACTAGCGGGGGGACAAGAGACCCAGTACTTC. This codes for CASSLLAGGQETQYF. The rearrangement uses TRBV5-1 and TRBJ2-5; 12 positions match TRBD2. V lost 2 bases and J lost 2; bases outside the gene matches: 1. Germline V CDR1 and CDR2: SGHRS, YFSETQ. The CDR3 is made up of 15 amino acids.

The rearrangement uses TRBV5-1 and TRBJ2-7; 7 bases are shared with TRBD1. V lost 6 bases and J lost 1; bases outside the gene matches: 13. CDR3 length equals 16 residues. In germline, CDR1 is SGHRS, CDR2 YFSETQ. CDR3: CASKVGAGGRSYEQYF. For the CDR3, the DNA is TGCGCCAGCAAGGTCGGGGCAGGGGGTAGGTCCTACGAGCAGTACTTC.

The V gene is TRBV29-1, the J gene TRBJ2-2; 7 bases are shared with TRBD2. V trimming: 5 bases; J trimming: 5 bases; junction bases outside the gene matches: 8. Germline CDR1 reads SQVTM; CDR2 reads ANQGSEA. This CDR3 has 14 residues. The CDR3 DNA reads TGCAGCGTTTCCGGTGTTAGCGGGACCGGGGAGCTGTTTTTT. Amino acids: CSVSGVSGTGELFF.

CDR3 amino acids: CSALGQGNTEAFF. For the CDR3, the DNA is TGCAGTGCTCTCGGACAGGGCAACACTGAAGCTTTCTTT. The chain carries TRBV20-1 and TRBJ1-1; 8 positions agree with TRBD1. CDR3 length equals 13 residues. With 5 bases clipped from V and 2 bases from J, the junction kept 4 bases outside the gene matches. Per germline, CDR1 DFQATT and CDR2 SNEGSKA (reference sequence).

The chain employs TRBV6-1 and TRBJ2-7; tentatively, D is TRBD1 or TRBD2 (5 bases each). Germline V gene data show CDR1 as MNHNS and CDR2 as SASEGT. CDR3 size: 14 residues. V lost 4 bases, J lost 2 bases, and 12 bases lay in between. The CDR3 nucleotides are TGTGCCAGCAGTGGCCTAGAGGGGCCCTACGAGCAGTACTTC. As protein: CASSGLEGPYEQYF.

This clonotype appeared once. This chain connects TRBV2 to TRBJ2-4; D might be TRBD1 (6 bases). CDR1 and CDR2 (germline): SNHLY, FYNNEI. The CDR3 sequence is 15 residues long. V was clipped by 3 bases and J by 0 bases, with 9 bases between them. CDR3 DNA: TGTGCCAGCAGTGACAGGGGAAAAGCCAAAAACATTCAGTACTTC. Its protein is CASSDRGKAKNIQYF.

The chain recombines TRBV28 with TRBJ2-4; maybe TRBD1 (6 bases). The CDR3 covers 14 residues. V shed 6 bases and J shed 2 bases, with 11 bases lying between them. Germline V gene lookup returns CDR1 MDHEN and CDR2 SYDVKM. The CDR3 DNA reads TGTGCCAGCAGCCCGGGACACTCCAAAAACATTCAGTACTTC. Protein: CASSPGHSKNIQYF.

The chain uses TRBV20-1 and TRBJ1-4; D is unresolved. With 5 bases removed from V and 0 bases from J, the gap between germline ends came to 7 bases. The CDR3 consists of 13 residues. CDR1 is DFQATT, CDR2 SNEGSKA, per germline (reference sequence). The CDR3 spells CSASDSTNEKLFF. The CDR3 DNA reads TGCAGTGCTTCAGACTCAACTAATGAAAAACTGTTTTTT.

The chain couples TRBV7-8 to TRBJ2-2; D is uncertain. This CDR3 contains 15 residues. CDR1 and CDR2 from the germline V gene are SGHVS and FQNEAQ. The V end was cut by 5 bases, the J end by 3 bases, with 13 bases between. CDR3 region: CASSPPHGDTGELFF. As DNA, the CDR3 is TGTGCCAGCAGCCCTCCCCACGGAGACACCGGGGAGCTGTTTTTT.

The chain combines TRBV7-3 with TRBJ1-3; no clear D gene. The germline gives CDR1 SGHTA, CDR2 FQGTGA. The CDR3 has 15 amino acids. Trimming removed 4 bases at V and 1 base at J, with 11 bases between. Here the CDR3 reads CASSSSPGSGNTIYF. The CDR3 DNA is TGTGCCAGCAGCTCCTCCCCCGGGTCTGGAAACACCATATATTTT.

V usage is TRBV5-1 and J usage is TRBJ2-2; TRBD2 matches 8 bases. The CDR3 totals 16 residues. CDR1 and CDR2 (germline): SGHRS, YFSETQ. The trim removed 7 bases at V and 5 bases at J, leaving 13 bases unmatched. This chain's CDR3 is CASLAVAGMGTGELFF. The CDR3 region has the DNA TGCGCCAGCTTGGCAGTAGCGGGAATGGGAACCGGGGAGCTGTTTTTT.

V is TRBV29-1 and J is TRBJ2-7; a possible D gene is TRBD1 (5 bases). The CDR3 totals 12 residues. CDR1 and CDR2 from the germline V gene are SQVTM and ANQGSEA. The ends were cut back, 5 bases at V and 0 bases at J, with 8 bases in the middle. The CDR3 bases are TGCAGCGTTATAGGGGACTCCTACGAGCAGTACTTC. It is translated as CSVIGDSYEQYF.

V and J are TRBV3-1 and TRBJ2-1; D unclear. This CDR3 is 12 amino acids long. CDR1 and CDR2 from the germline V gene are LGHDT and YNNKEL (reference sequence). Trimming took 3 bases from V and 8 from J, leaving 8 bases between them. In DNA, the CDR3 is TGTGCCAGCAGCCACACGGCGGATGAGCAGTTCTTC. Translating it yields CASSHTADEQFF.